This T cell receptor (beta chain) was obtained from a study of blood T cell repertoires in COVID-19. Cohorts were assigned according to the clinical history that participants reported. Within the 2 weeks before study entry, each person in the exposed group met a COVID-19 case. In the original processing: Estimation of nucleated cell counts was performed using reference gene primer amplification. The data were produced by immunoSEQ multiplex PCR, yet TCRdb's version contains in-frame clones alone and is incomplete. That table is the source of V, J and clone size, and D and trimming were worked out from the DNA. The repertoire holds 140,000 to 150,000 clones, 84% seen once, with roughly 6.2% in the top ten. Germline V gene data show CDR1 as SGHNT and CDR2 as YYREEE (reference sequence). CDR3 length: 14 amino acids. J lost 5 bases, V lost 6 bases, and 5 bases had no gene match.

Sequencing input: PBMCs or T cells enriched from blood (not recorded which). This receptor was taken from a woman aged 45 to 65 who had been exposed to COVID-19. The chain links TRBV5-4 to TRBJ1-6, with 7 bases identical to TRBD1. The CDR3 nucleotides are TGTGCCAGCACCCCGGGACAGCATAATTCACCCCTCCACTTT. Translating it yields CASTPGQHNSPLHF.